This T cell receptor beta chain stems from a study of T cells in Graves' hyperthyroidism and ophthalmopathy. Whole-study findings and limits: A model of 13 V-J features distinguished ophthalmopathy from stable hyperthyroidism.

Amplification of TCR beta CDR3 regions used RNA as the template. The HTBI primer set drove a first-round RT-PCR of the TCR CDR3. TCRdb ran MiXCR on the multiplex PCR reads and lists one entry per CDR3 protein. Counted here are 300,000 to 450,000 distinct CDR3 sequences, less than 20% occurring once; the ten biggest clones make up about 30%. Uncontrolled infection, other autoimmune disease, pregnancy or lactation led to exclusion. Details on this clonotype: Its antigen is undetermined.

Trimming took 3 bases from V and 5 from J; bases not matched to a gene: 11. The length of the CDR3 is 15 residues. Germline CDR1 and CDR2: DFQATT and SNEGSKA (reference sequence). The chain recombines TRBV20-1 with TRBJ2-7; TRBD2 matches at 9 bases. This clonotype originated in a woman aged 18-30 years with Graves' hyperthyroidism that later progressed to Graves' ophthalmopathy. Sequenced sample: blood. The CDR3 DNA reads TGCAGTGCTAGCCCTGTTGCGGGAGGGCCTCACGAGCAGTACTTC. Amino acid sequence: CSASPVAGGPHEQYF.